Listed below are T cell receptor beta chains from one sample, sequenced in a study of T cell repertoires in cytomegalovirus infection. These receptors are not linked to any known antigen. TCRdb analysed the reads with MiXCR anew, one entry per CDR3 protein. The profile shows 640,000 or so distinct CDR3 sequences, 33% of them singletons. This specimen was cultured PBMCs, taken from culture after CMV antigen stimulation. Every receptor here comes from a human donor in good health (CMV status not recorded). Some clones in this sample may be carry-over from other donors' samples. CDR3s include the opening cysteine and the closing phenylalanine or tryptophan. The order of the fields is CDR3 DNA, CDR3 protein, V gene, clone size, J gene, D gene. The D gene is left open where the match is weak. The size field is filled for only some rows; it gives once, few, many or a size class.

DNA: TGTGCCAGCAGCTTAGATGAGGAAGAACAGCAAGAGACCCAGTACTTC
CDR3: CASSLDEEEQQETQYF
V: TRBV7-2
size: few
J: TRBJ2-5
D: .

DNA: TGTGCCAGCAGTTCCCACTTTATGGACGAGCAGTACTTC
CDR3: CASSSHFMDEQYF
V: TRBV7-7
size: many
J: TRBJ2-7
D: .

DNA: TGTGCCAGCAGCTACAATTACAGGGTCTCCTACGAGCAGTACTTC
CDR3: CASSYNYRVSYEQYF
V: TRBV5-5
size: .
J: TRBJ2-7
D: .

DNA: TGTGCCAGCAGCTTAGTACGGCGTTTGACTATCTCCTACAATGAGCAGTTCTTC
CDR3: CASSLVRRLTISYNEQFF
V: TRBV7-2
size: .
J: TRBJ2-1
D: .

DNA: TGTGCCAGCAGCCGAACAGGGAGGGAAGGCTACACCTTC
CDR3: CASSRTGREGYTF
V: TRBV7-2
size: few
J: TRBJ1-2
D: .

DNA: TGTGCCAGCAGCTCACCCTTGACTAGCGGGAGATTCCACGAGCAGTACTTC
CDR3: CASSSPLTSGRFHEQYF
V: TRBV11-2
size: few
J: TRBJ2-7
D: TRBD2

DNA: TGTGCCAGCAAGGGGCTAGGTGCCCGCTACGAGCAGTACTTC
CDR3: CASKGLGARYEQYF
V: TRBV7-9
size: once
J: TRBJ2-7
D: .

DNA: TGTGCCAGCACCCGGGCCGGGAACACTGAAGCTTTCTTT
CDR3: CASTRAGNTEAFF
V: TRBV6-2/TRBV6-3
size: .
J: TRBJ1-1
D: .

DNA: TGTGCCAGTAGTGAACAGGGGTGGATTTTCGATACGCAGTATTTT
CDR3: CASSEQGWIFDTQYF
V: TRBV19
size: .
J: TRBJ2-3
D: TRBD1

DNA: TGCAGTGCTAGCCTTGGCGGAGGGCAAGAGACCCAGTACTTC
CDR3: CSASLGGGQETQYF
V: TRBV20-1
size: .
J: TRBJ2-5
D: .

DNA: TGTGCCAGCAGCTTTTTTACGGCAAACACTGAAGCTTTCTTT
CDR3: CASSFFTANTEAFF
V: TRBV7-2
size: many
J: TRBJ1-1
D: .

DNA: TGTGCCAGCAGGGAGACACTAGCGGGCGGCACAGATACGCAGTATTTT
CDR3: CASRETLAGGTDTQYF
V: TRBV6-1
size: .
J: TRBJ2-3
D: TRBD2

DNA: TGTGCCAGCAGCTTCCCGCCCACGACTAGCCTGAATGACCCAGATACGCAGTATTTT
CDR3: CASSFPPTTSLNDPDTQYF
V: TRBV7-2
size: many
J: TRBJ2-3
D: TRBD2

DNA: TGTGCCAGCAGCGCCCCGGGACTAGCGGGAGCATACATTCAGTACTTC
CDR3: CASSAPGLAGAYIQYF
V: TRBV7-2
size: many
J: TRBJ2-4
D: TRBD2

DNA: TGTGCCAGCTCGCCGACCTTGTACCAAGAGACCCAGTACTTC
CDR3: CASSPTLYQETQYF
V: TRBV12-3/TRBV12-4
size: few
J: TRBJ2-5
D: .

DNA: TGTGCCAGCAGCATGAACCAGGGCGAGCAGTACTTC
CDR3: CASSMNQGEQYF
V: TRBV7-2
size: few
J: TRBJ2-7
D: .

DNA: TGTGCCAGCAGTGGGCAGGCACAAGAGACCCAGTACTTC
CDR3: CASSGQAQETQYF
V: TRBV2
size: few
J: TRBJ2-5
D: .

DNA: TGCGCCAGCAGCCGGGGGACACTCGTCTCCTACGAGCAGTACTTC
CDR3: CASSRGTLVSYEQYF
V: TRBV4-1
size: .
J: TRBJ2-7
D: .

DNA: TGTGCCAGCAGCTTTTCTGGCAGCTTGAATTCACCCCTCCACTTT
CDR3: CASSFSGSLNSPLHF
V: TRBV7-2
size: many
J: TRBJ1-6
D: .

DNA: TGTGCCAGCAGCTTTGAGAGGAACACTGAAGCTTTCTTT
CDR3: CASSFERNTEAFF
V: TRBV7-2
size: many
J: TRBJ1-1
D: .

DNA: TGTGCCAGCAGCTTAATTCTGGAGAACACTGAAGCTTTCTTT
CDR3: CASSLILENTEAFF
V: TRBV7-9
size: .
J: TRBJ1-1
D: .

DNA: TGTGCCAGCAGCGGCAACAGGGTCCTAGACAATGAGCAGCTCTTC
CDR3: CASSGNRVLDNEQLF
V: TRBV2
size: .
J: TRBJ2-1
D: .

DNA: TGTGCCAGTAGGCCGGTGGCTGAAGCTTTCTTT
CDR3: CASRPVAEAFF
V: TRBV19
size: few
J: TRBJ1-1
D: .

DNA: TGCGCCAGCAGCCCCTGGCAGGGGAGCAATCAGCCCCAGCATTTT
CDR3: CASSPWQGSNQPQHF
V: TRBV4-1
size: few
J: TRBJ1-5
D: .

DNA: TGTGCCAGCAGTTACTCAAGGGGCAACTATGGCTACACCTTC
CDR3: CASSYSRGNYGYTF
V: TRBV6-5
size: .
J: TRBJ1-2
D: .

DNA: TGCGCCAGCAGCTTGGCCCGGGGTAGCGGGAGGGCCAGCACAGATACGCAGTATTTT
CDR3: CASSLARGSGRASTDTQYF
V: TRBV5-1
size: .
J: TRBJ2-3
D: TRBD2

DNA: TGTGCCAGCAGCTTATGGGACACGGGAGTCACAGATACGCAGTATTTT
CDR3: CASSLWDTGVTDTQYF
V: TRBV7-6
size: many
J: TRBJ2-3
D: .

DNA: TGTGCCAGCAGTTCAGGGAAACAATACAATGAGCAGTTCTTC
CDR3: CASSSGKQYNEQFF
V: TRBV5-4
size: .
J: TRBJ2-1
D: .

DNA: TGTGCCATCGGCAAGGACAGGGCATCTGAAGCTTTCTTT
CDR3: CAIGKDRASEAFF
V: TRBV10-3
size: few
J: TRBJ1-1
D: TRBD1

DNA: TGTGCCAGCAGTTCCCTCCGCGGAGAAACAGATACGCAGTATTTT
CDR3: CASSSLRGETDTQYF
V: TRBV12-3/TRBV12-4
size: .
J: TRBJ2-3
D: .

DNA: TGTGCCAGCAGTGAAGCAGGTACTAGCAGCACAGATACGCAGTATTTT
CDR3: CASSEAGTSSTDTQYF
V: TRBV6-1
size: .
J: TRBJ2-3
D: .

DNA: TGTGCCAGCAGCTTAGCGCAATATAACTATGGCTACACCTTC
CDR3: CASSLAQYNYGYTF
V: TRBV7-2
size: .
J: TRBJ1-2
D: .

DNA: TGTGCCAGCAGCCTCAGCCAGGCGAGCTCTGGAAACACCATATATTTT
CDR3: CASSLSQASSGNTIYF
V: TRBV7-9
size: few
J: TRBJ1-3
D: .

DNA: TGTGCCAGCAGCTTAGCCAGGGGAAAGAATCAGCCCCAGCATTTT
CDR3: CASSLARGKNQPQHF
V: TRBV7-8
size: many
J: TRBJ1-5
D: .

DNA: TGTGCCAGCAGTCTACCTCCAGTTAGCTCAACCTCCTACGAGCAGTACTTC
CDR3: CASSLPPVSSTSYEQYF
V: TRBV27
size: .
J: TRBJ2-7
D: .

DNA: TGTGCCAGCTCACCACCGGGCAGTAGGGAGACCCAGTACTTC
CDR3: CASSPPGSRETQYF
V: TRBV18
size: few
J: TRBJ2-5
D: .

DNA: TGTGCCAGCAGCTTAGCTTCGACAGGGCAGTACTTC
CDR3: CASSLASTGQYF
V: TRBV7-8
size: .
J: TRBJ2-5
D: TRBD1

DNA: TGTGCCTCACAGGGGGTTGAGAACACTGAAGCTTTCTTT
CDR3: CASQGVENTEAFF
V: TRBV10-3
size: .
J: TRBJ1-1
D: TRBD1

DNA: TGTGCCAGCAGCTCAGGGGCGAAGACCTACGAGCAGTACTTC
CDR3: CASSSGAKTYEQYF
V: TRBV2
size: .
J: TRBJ2-7
D: .

DNA: TGCAGTGCTTTAGGGGAAATAGGGCAGCCCCAGCATTTT
CDR3: CSALGEIGQPQHF
V: TRBV20-1
size: .
J: TRBJ1-5
D: .

DNA: TGTGCCAGCAGTCCCAGGTCGGGGAGCCCCCTTGCCTCTAATGAAAAACTGTTTTTT
CDR3: CASSPRSGSPLASNEKLFF
V: TRBV7-6
size: .
J: TRBJ1-4
D: .

DNA: TGTGCCAGCAGTTTGACGGAGGGCTATGGCTACACCTTC
CDR3: CASSLTEGYGYTF
V: TRBV28
size: few
J: TRBJ1-2
D: .

DNA: TGTGCCAGCGGTAGGACCGGGGAGCTGTTTTTT
CDR3: CASGRTGELFF
V: TRBV7-6
size: .
J: TRBJ2-2
D: .

DNA: TGTGCCAGCAGTCGGGCGAGCTCCTACAATGAGCAGTTCTTC
CDR3: CASSRASSYNEQFF
V: TRBV7-9
size: .
J: TRBJ2-1
D: .

DNA: TGTGCCAGCAGCTTAGCGCGCCGAGATTCACCCCTCCACTTT
CDR3: CASSLARRDSPLHF
V: TRBV7-2
size: .
J: TRBJ1-6
D: .

DNA: TGTGCCAGCAGTGACTCAGGGGCAGGGAACACTGAAGCTTTCTTT
CDR3: CASSDSGAGNTEAFF
V: TRBV6-6
size: .
J: TRBJ1-1
D: .

DNA: TGCGCCAGCAGCCAAACCCGAGGACAGGGCCAAGGGAGCTACACCTTC
CDR3: CASSQTRGQGQGSYTF
V: TRBV4-1
size: .
J: TRBJ1-2
D: TRBD1

DNA: TGCGCCAGCAGCCAAGCACACCCGGGACTGCCGTCTACCTATGAGCAGTTCTTC
CDR3: CASSQAHPGLPSTYEQFF
V: TRBV4-3
size: .
J: TRBJ2-1
D: .

DNA: TGTGCCAGCGGGGGGGGTACAGATACGCAGTATTTT
CDR3: CASGGGTDTQYF
V: TRBV7-2
size: many
J: TRBJ2-3
D: TRBD2

DNA: TGTGCCAGCAGCAAAGACAGAATGCTGAGTGAGCAGTTCTTC
CDR3: CASSKDRMLSEQFF
V: TRBV7-2
size: .
J: TRBJ2-1
D: .

DNA: TGCAGCGTTGATTTAGGGCTTCCAGGAGCGGGGGAGCAGTACTTC
CDR3: CSVDLGLPGAGEQYF
V: TRBV29-1
size: .
J: TRBJ2-7
D: TRBD2